The 9 T cell receptor beta chains below all came from one sample that was sequenced in a study of cytomegalovirus exposure and HLA in healthy donors. The PCR had 60 Vbeta and 13 Jbeta primers. The assay was immunoSEQ multiplex PCR, and TCRdb's table has in-frame clones only and misses some. The sample has fewer than 250,000 clones, roughly four fifths seen once. Sample: PBMCs. Source of these receptors: a woman aged 25 to 39 in good health and CMV-seropositive.

V and J are TRBV14 and TRBJ1-4; no clear D gene. Germline V lookup: CDR1 SGHDN, CDR2 FVKESK. This CDR3 is 13 amino acids long. Deletions cut 2 bases from V and 5 bases from J, with 6 bases between. In DNA, the CDR3 is TGTGCCAGCAGCCAACAGTCCAATGAAAAACTGTTTTTT. Translating it yields CASSQQSNEKLFF.

The chain recombines TRBV7-9 with TRBJ2-1; D perhaps matches TRBD1 (6 bases). CDR1 SEHNR and CDR2 FQNEAQ come from the germline V gene (reference sequence). The CDR3 contains 14 residues. Trimming removed 2 bases at V and 7 bases at J, with 12 bases between. The CDR3 bases are TGTGCCAGCAGCTTATCAGGGGATTGGAATGAGCAGTTCTTC. Translated, it gives CASSLSGDWNEQFF.

This clone was counted a few times. J is TRBJ2-7 and V is TRBV5-1, with 10 bases lining up with TRBD1. Trimming at V came to 4 bases and at J to 2 bases, leaving 6 bases not matched to a gene. Germline V gene lookup returns CDR1 SGHRS and CDR2 YFSETQ. This CDR3 comprises 15 residues. CDR3 sequence: CASSPGQGGTYEQYF. DNA of the CDR3: TGCGCCAGCAGCCCCGGACAGGGGGGAACCTACGAGCAGTACTTC.

The V call is TRBV7-9, the J call TRBJ1-2, with D possibly being TRBD1 (5 bases). The ends were cut back, 4 bases at V and 4 bases at J, with 16 bases in the middle. The CDR3 has 15 residues. CDR1 is SEHNR and CDR2 is FQNEAQ in the germline V gene (reference sequence). CDR3 nucleotides: TGTGCCAGCAGCTCCCCCGGGGGTTTAGTCTATGGCTACACCTTC. Translating gives CASSSPGGLVYGYTF.

The rearrangement uses TRBV11-3 and TRBJ2-5; D may be TRBD2 (7 bases). The CDR3 consists of 15 residues. Germline CDR1 and CDR2: SGHNT and YENEEA. V lost 4 bases and J 5 bases, leaving 17 bases between the germline ends. CDR3 bases: TGTGCCAGCAGCTCGGGGGGCAGGGGCGAGGAGACCCAGTACTTC. This codes for CASSSGGRGEETQYF.

The rearrangement links TRBV27 to TRBJ2-3; a weak D match, TRBD1 (6 bases). Germline CDR1 is MNHEY and CDR2 is SMNVEV (reference sequence). V lost 5 bases and J lost 2, with 14 bases in between. CDR3 size: 15 residues. The CDR3 is CASSARTANTDTQYF. CDR3 coding DNA: TGTGCCAGCAGTGCCCGGACAGCTAACACAGATACGCAGTATTTT.

J is TRBJ1-2 and V is TRBV28; D is undetermined. V was clipped by 5 bases and J by 5 bases, with 9 bases between them. In germline, CDR1 is MDHEN, CDR2 SYDVKM. CDR3 length equals 12 residues. Here the CDR3 DNA reads TGTGCCAGCAGTCCCTACTTGTATGGCTACACCTTC. This encodes CASSPYLYGYTF.

V usage is TRBV4-1 and J usage is TRBJ2-7, with 8 positions matching TRBD1. Trimming removed 3 bases from V and 2 bases from J; junction bases left unmatched: 9. Germline values: CDR1 MGHRA, CDR2 YSYEKL. There are 16 residues in the CDR3. The CDR3 is CASSHPSGTGAYEQYF. The CDR3 nucleotides read TGCGCCAGCAGCCACCCCTCCGGGACAGGAGCCTACGAGCAGTACTTC.

The CDR3 nucleotides read TGTGCCAGCAGCACCGCTAGCGGGCTTCAAGAGACCCAGTACTTC. This gives the protein CASSTASGLQETQYF. The J gene is TRBJ2-5, the V gene TRBV27, with TRBD2 identical over 8 bases. CDR1 and CDR2 from the germline V gene are MNHEY and SMNVEV (reference sequence). J gave up 2 bases and V 6 bases, and 8 bases lay outside the gene matches. This CDR3 is built from 15 residues.